Relative to its sample, the clone carrying this T cell receptor (beta chain) is medium-sized (0.01 to 0.1%). Its antigen is not known. Attachment of unique molecular identifiers to individual cDNA molecules was performed. TCRdb itself ran the 5' RACE reads through MiXCR, one entry per CDR3 protein. Among tens of thousands of distinct CDR3 sequences listed, approximately 3.9% were seen once. This specimen comes from a study of early T cells in non-severe SARS-CoV-2 infection. Study details: The authors sequenced bulk RNA from unsorted whole blood, leaving chains unpaired. The study, taken as a whole, reports: Reliance on VDJdb matching favored anti-spike CD8 responses; private and CD4 specificities were missed.

Germline-derived CDR1 and CDR2 are SGHTA and FQGTGA. The junction had 3 bases not matched to a gene; V was cut back by 2 bases and J by 3 bases. There are 15 residues in the CDR3. The specimen sequenced was whole blood. This receptor was taken from an adult who was a healthcare worker with PCR-confirmed SARS-CoV-2 infection or an uninfected control (not recorded which). The rearrangement uses TRBV7-3 and TRBJ2-1, with 8 bases fitting TRBD1. CDR3: CASSLGGQGYNEQFF. The CDR3 DNA reads TGTGCCAGCAGCTTAGGAGGACAGGGCTACAATGAGCAGTTCTTC.